The clone carrying this T cell receptor beta chain was detected only a few times. The germline V gene has CDR1 SGHNT and CDR2 YYREEE (reference sequence). The CDR3 is made up of 15 amino acids. V dropped 4 bases and J dropped 2 bases, with 12 bases sitting between them. This entry is derived from a study of beta chain features in type 1 diabetes. Sequenced material consisted of expressed TCRB transcripts (all of the isolated RNA was reverse transcribed). An average of approximately 4 million reads was obtained for naive, central memory and regulatory T cell samples. Method: immunoSEQ multiplex PCR; TCRdb's copy keeps in-frame clones and lacks some. Here the sample spans around 300,000 clones, 13% to 15% being singletons. Sorted CD4+ subsets: naive, central memory, regulatory, stem cell-like memory (CD45RO/CCR7/CD25/CD127/CD95/CD27 panel).

This chain uses TRBV5-4 with TRBJ1-4, with D possibly matching TRBD1 (5 bases). Input material: central memory CD4+ T cells from blood. This clonotype was obtained from a man aged 25 to 45 in good health. The DNA of the CDR3 is TGTGCCAGCAGCCAAGATTCAGGGACTAATGAAAAACTGTTTTTT. It codes for CASSQDSGTNEKLFF.